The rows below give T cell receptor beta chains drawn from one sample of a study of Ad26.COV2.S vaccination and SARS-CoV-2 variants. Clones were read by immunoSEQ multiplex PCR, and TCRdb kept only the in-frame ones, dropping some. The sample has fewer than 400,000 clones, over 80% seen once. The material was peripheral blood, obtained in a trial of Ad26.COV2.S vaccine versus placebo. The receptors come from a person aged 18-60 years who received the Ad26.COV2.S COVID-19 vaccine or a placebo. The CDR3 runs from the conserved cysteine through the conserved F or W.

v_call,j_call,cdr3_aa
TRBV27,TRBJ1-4,CASSAYRGLAEKLFF
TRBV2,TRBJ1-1,CASSLDRGTGGLGAFF
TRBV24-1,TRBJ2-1,CATSDAGARGGNEQFF
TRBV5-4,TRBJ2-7,CASSLTGRDEQYF
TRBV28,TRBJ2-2,CASRVSYADRGREVAGELFF
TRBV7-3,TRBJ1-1,CASSLTYYGSHTEAFF
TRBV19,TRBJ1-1,CASSIVGDRNTEAFF
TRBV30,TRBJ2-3,CAWSRARYTDTQYF
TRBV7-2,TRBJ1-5,CASSLGYGNQPQHF
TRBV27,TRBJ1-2,CASSLKGYGYTF
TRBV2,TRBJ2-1,CASSPASGDWFF
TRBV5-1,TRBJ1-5,CASSAMGGTNQPQHF